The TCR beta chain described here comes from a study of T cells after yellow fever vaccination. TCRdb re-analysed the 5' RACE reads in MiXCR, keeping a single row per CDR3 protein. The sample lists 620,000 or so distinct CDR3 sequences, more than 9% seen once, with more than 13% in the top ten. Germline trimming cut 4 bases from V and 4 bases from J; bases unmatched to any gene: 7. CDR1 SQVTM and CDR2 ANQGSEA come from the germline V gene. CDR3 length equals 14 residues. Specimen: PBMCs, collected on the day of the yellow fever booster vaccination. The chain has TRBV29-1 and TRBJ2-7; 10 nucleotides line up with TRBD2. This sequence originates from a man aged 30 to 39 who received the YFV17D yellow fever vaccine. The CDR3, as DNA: TGCAGCGTTGTTCTAGCGGGAGCGGCTTACGAGCAGTACTTC. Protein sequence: CSVVLAGAAYEQYF.